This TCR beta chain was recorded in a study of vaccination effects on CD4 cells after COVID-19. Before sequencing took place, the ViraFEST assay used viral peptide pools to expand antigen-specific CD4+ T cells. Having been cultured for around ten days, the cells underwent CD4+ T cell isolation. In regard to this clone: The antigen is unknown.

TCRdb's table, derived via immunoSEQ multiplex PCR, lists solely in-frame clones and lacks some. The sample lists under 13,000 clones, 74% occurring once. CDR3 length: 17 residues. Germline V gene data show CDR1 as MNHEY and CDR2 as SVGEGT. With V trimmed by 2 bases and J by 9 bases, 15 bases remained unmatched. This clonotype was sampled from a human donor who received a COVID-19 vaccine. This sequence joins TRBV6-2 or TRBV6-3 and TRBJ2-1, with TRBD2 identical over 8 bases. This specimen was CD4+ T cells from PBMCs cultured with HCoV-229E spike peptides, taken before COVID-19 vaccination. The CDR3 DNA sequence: TGTGCCAGCAGTTACGGCATGAGCGGGAGTGGGCGTGCTGAGCAGTTCTTC. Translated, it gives CASSYGMSGSGRAEQFF.